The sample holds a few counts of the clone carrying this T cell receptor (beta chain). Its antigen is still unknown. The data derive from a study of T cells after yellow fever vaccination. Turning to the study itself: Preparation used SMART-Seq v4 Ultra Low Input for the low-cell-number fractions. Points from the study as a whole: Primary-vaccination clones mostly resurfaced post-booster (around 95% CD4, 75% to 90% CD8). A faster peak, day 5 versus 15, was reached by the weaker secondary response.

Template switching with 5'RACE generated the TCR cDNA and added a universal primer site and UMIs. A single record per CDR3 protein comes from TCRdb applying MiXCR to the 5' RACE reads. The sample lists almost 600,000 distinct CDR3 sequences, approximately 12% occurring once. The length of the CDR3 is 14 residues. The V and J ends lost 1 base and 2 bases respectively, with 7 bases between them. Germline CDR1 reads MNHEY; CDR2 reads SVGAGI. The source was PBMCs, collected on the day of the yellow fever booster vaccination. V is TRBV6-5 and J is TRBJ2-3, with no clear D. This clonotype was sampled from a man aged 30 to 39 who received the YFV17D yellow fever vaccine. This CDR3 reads CASSYYRHTDTQYF. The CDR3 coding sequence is TGTGCCAGCAGTTACTACCGACACACAGATACGCAGTATTTT.